A selection of T cell receptor beta chains follows, all from one sample in a study of cytomegalovirus exposure and HLA in healthy donors. Here immunoSEQ multiplex PCR was the method, and the copy in TCRdb shows in-frame clones only, minus some. This table has about 160,000 clones, under 90% appearing once. The sequenced sample was PBMCs. These receptors all stem from a man younger than 35 in good health and CMV-seropositive. Each CDR3 is given with its conserved first and last residue. Fields, in order: CDR3 protein, CDR3 DNA, V gene, D gene, clone size, J gene. D genes are given only for firm matches. Not every row has a clone size; where given, it reads once, few, many or a size class.

CASSFQGWTGELFF,TGTGCCAGCAGCTTTCAGGGTTGGACCGGGGAGCTGTTTTTT,TRBV12-1,NA,NA,TRBJ2-2
CASSLRLAGGKDTQYF,TGTGCCAGCAGCCTGCGACTAGCGGGAGGTAAAGATACGCAGTATTTT,TRBV14,TRBD2,NA,TRBJ2-3
CASSSDITRLGGGKNIQYF,TGCGCCAGCAGCTCTGACATAACCAGGCTTGGCGGGGGTAAAAACATTCAGTACTTC,TRBV5-1,TRBD2,NA,TRBJ2-4
CASSRPLAANTEAFF,TGTGCCAGCAGCCGGCCCTTGGCGGCGAACACTGAAGCTTTCTTT,TRBV7-9,NA,NA,TRBJ1-1
CASSESGLADMQETQYF,TGCGCCAGCAGTGAGTCGGGACTAGCGGACATGCAAGAGACCCAGTACTTC,TRBV10-1,TRBD2,NA,TRBJ2-5
CASTGDSYGYTF,TGTGCCAGCACCGGGGATAGCTATGGCTACACCTTC,TRBV28,NA,NA,TRBJ1-2
CASSQGGGRAYNEQFF,TGCGCCAGCAGCCAAGGCGGCGGGAGGGCTTACAATGAGCAGTTCTTC,TRBV4-1,TRBD2,NA,TRBJ2-1
CASSRLVEGDEQFF,TGTGCCAGCAGCCGGTTAGTAGAGGGTGATGAGCAGTTCTTC,TRBV7-9,NA,NA,TRBJ2-1
CASSPLTGTFSSGSWDEQFF,TGCGCCAGCAGCCCATTGACAGGCACCTTTTCTAGCGGGAGTTGGGATGAGCAGTTCTTC,TRBV5-1,TRBD2,NA,TRBJ2-1
CASSPGASGTYEQYF,TGTGCCAGCAGCCCAGGAGCTAGCGGAACCTACGAGCAGTACTTC,TRBV7-3,TRBD2,NA,TRBJ2-7
CASSLWWGGRDQETQYF,TGTGCCAGCAGTTTATGGTGGGGCGGGAGGGACCAAGAGACCCAGTACTTC,TRBV28,TRBD2,once,TRBJ2-5
CASSEGTGYGYTF,TGTGCCAGCAGTGAAGGGACAGGGTATGGCTACACCTTC,TRBV2,TRBD1,NA,TRBJ1-2